This T cell receptor beta chain comes out of a study of T cell changes during pregnancy in multiple sclerosis. The protocol was immunoSEQ multiplex PCR, while the TCRdb copy is restricted to in-frame clones and leaves out a portion. The sample lists fewer than 15,000 clones, approximately 83% occurring once. This clone was counted a few times. The material was CD8+ T cells from peripheral blood mononuclear cells, obtained in the first trimester of pregnancy. This receptor was identified in a female donor with multiple sclerosis, enrolled in a pregnancy study.

The CDR3, as DNA: TGTGCCAGCAGCTTAGCAACCGGGACAGGGAAGTCCGGGGAGCTGTTTTTT. The encoded protein is CASSLATGTGKSGELFF. The chain couples TRBV7-6 to TRBJ2-2; TRBD1 agrees at 9 bases. The V segment lost 0 bases and the J segment 6 bases; nucleotides outside the gene matches: 8. The V gene's germline CDR1 is SGHVS and CDR2 FNYEAQ. This CDR3 is 17 amino acids long.